A single sample gave rise to the 9 T cell receptor beta chains below, sequenced in a study of patients and donors after allogeneic stem cell transplantation. One entry per CDR3 protein results from TCRdb running MiXCR on the RT-PCR reads. Among about a million distinct CDR3 sequences, under 20% were seen once, and the ten largest hold approximately 5.9%. What was sequenced was blood, either unsorted or a sorted T cell fraction (not recorded which). The receptors were sampled from a human donor who was either an allogeneic HSCT recipient or a stem cell or donor lymphocyte infusion donor (not recorded which). It is not recorded whose cells these are; they may come from a transplant donor.

This rearrangement joins TRBV20-1 to TRBJ2-7, with D unclear. The CDR3 spans 13 residues. Germline V CDR1 and CDR2: DFQATT, SNEGSKA (reference sequence). Trimming pared 0 bases from V and 3 bases from J, leaving 9 bases between. The CDR3, as DNA: TGCAGTGCTAGAGATATCCAGAACTACGAGCAGTACTTC. Translated: CSARDIQNYEQYF.

This clonotype was found a few times. The chain's CDR3 is CAIAAVPWTGELFF. In DNA, the CDR3 is TGTGCCATCGCCGCGGTCCCTTGGACCGGGGAGCTGTTTTTT. The rearrangement links TRBV10-3 to TRBJ2-2; D unclear. The CDR3 has 14 amino acids. The ends were cut back, 8 bases at V and 5 bases at J, with 15 bases in the middle. Germline CDR1 ENHRY, CDR2 SYGVKD.

Note on this clonotype: The junction does not match germline at one end; this may be a read error. The V call is TRBV5-1, the J call TRBJ2-1; 8 nucleotides line up with TRBD2. Germline V gene data show CDR1 as SGHRS and CDR2 as YFSETQ. CDR3 length: 15 residues. The CDR3 bases are TGCGCCAGCAGCCCGGGGGGGAGCTCCCACAATGAGCAGTTCTTC. This sequence encodes CASSPGGSSHNEQFF.

The V call is TRBV7-6, the J call TRBJ2-3; TRBD2 aligns across 11 bases. Germline values: CDR1 SGHVS, CDR2 FNYEAQ. The CDR3 extends over 15 amino acids. The V segment lost 5 bases and the J segment 2 bases; nucleotides outside the gene matches: 3. The CDR3: CASSHSGGVTDTQYF. The CDR3 region has the DNA TGTGCCAGCAGCCATAGCGGGGGGGTCACAGATACGCAGTATTTT.

The chain recombines TRBV5-6 with TRBJ1-3; D uncertain. The CDR3 loop spans 15 amino acids. V shed 3 bases and J shed 0 bases, with 10 bases lying between them. Germline V gene data show CDR1 as SGHDT and CDR2 as YYEEEE. The CDR3 loop is CASSSPTVSGNTIYF. The CDR3 coding sequence is TGTGCCAGCAGCTCACCGACGGTCTCTGGAAACACCATATATTTT.

This chain joins TRBV6-1 and TRBJ1-5, with D perhaps TRBD1 (5 bases). V was pared by 5 bases and J by 3 bases, with 14 bases between. Looked up from germline, CDR1 is MNHNS and CDR2 is SASEGT. CDR3 length: 15 residues. CDR3 region: CASSQVRGNNQPQHF. DNA for the CDR3: TGTGCCAGCAGTCAGGTTCGGGGGAACAATCAGCCCCAGCATTTT.

V gene TRBV20-1 combines with J gene TRBJ2-7; D remains unclear. The V and J ends lost 3 bases and 3 bases respectively, with 15 bases between them. Germline values: CDR1 DFQATT, CDR2 SNEGSKA (reference sequence). There are 14 residues in the CDR3. The CDR3 reads CSASDVDRYYEQYF. DNA for the CDR3: TGCAGTGCTAGTGATGTCGACCGTTACTACGAGCAGTACTTC.

The V and J genes are TRBV7-8 and TRBJ2-5; possible D gene TRBD1, 5 bases. Germline-derived CDR1 and CDR2 are SGHVS and FQNEAQ. The CDR3 spans 14 residues. V lost 6 bases and J lost 4, with 15 bases in between. CDR3 sequence: CASSVGAFLETQYF. The CDR3 nucleotides are TGTGCCAGCAGTGTTGGGGCGTTTTTAGAGACCCAGTACTTC.

In its sample, this clonotype was seen a few times. The CDR3 bases are TGTGCCAGCAGAACGACAGGGGTTGGTGAAAAACTGTTTTTT. Encoded protein: CASRTTGVGEKLFF. This chain links TRBV6-1 with TRBJ1-4; 8 nucleotides agree with TRBD1. The germline V gene encodes CDR1 MNHNS and CDR2 SASEGT. This CDR3 has 14 residues. The V and J ends lost 6 bases and 7 bases, in that order; junction bases with no gene match: 7.